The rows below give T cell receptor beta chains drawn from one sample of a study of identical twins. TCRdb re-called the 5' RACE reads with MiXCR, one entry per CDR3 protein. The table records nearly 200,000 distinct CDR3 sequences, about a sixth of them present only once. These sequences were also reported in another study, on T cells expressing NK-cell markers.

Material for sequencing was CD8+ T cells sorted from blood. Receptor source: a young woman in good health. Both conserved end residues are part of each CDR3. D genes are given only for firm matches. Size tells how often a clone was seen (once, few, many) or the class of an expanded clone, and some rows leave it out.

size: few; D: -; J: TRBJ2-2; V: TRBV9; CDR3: CASSGKTGTGNTGELFF; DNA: TGTGCCAGCAGCGGGAAAACCGGGACTGGGAACACCGGGGAGCTGTTTTTT
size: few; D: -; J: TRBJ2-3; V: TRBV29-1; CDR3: CSVETVEPDTQYF; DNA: TGCAGCGTGGAGACAGTGGAGCCAGATACGCAGTATTTT
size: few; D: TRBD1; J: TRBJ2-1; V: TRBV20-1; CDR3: CSAPGTDPTNEQFF; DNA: TGCAGTGCTCCTGGGACAGACCCTACCAATGAGCAGTTCTTC
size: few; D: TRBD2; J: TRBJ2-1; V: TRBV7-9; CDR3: CASSNSSGSNEQFF; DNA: TGTGCCAGCAGCAACTCTAGCGGGAGCAATGAGCAGTTCTTC
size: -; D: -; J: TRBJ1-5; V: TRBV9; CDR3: CASSVASGGPQHF; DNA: TGTGCCAGCAGCGTAGCTTCCGGGGGGCCCCAGCATTTT
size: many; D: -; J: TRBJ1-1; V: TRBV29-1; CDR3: CSVGGGITEAFF; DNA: TGCAGCGTTGGCGGAGGGATCACTGAAGCTTTCTTT
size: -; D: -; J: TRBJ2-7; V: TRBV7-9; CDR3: CASFYLSAQYF; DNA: TGTGCCAGCTTTTACCTTTCGGCGCAGTACTTC
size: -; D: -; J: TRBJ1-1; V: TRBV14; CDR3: CASSHGVGWAFF; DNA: TGTGCCAGCAGCCATGGTGTAGGGTGGGCTTTCTTT
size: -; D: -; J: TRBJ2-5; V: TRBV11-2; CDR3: CASSLTGPETQYF; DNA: TGTGCCAGCAGCTTAACCGGGCCGGAGACCCAGTACTTC
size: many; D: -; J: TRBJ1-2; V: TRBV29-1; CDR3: CSVTAPYGYTF; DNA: TGCAGCGTGACAGCCCCATATGGCTACACCTTC
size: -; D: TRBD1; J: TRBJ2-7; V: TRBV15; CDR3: CATSSRPSRGLDYEQYF; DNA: TGTGCCACCAGCTCCCGTCCGTCGAGGGGGCTTGACTACGAGCAGTACTTC
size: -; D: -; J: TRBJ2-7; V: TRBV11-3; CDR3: CASSTVGTGYEQYF; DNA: TGTGCCAGCAGCACAGTGGGGACCGGGTACGAGCAGTACTTC
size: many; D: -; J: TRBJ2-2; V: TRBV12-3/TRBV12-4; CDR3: CASSFTGELFF; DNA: TGTGCCAGCAGTTTCACCGGGGAGCTGTTTTTT
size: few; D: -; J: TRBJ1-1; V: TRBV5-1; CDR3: CASSLQGHTEAFF; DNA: TGCGCCAGCAGCTTGCAGGGCCACACTGAAGCTTTCTTT
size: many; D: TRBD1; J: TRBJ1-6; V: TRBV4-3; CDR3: CASSQDEGAGGSPLHF; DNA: TGCGCCAGCAGCCAAGATGAGGGGGCGGGGGGTTCACCCCTCCACTTT
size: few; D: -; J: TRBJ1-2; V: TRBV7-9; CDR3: CASSIGNRAHYGYTF; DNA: TGTGCCAGCAGCATAGGAAACAGGGCCCACTATGGCTACACCTTC
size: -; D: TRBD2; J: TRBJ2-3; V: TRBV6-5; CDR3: CASSYPQREGTDTQYF; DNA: TGTGCCAGCAGTTACCCCCAGCGGGAGGGCACAGATACGCAGTATTTT
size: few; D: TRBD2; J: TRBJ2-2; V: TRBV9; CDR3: CASSVPPDWEGNTGELFF; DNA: TGTGCCAGCAGCGTACCACCTGACTGGGAGGGTAACACCGGGGAGCTGTTTTTT
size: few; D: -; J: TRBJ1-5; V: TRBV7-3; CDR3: CASSPPRLHSNQPQHF; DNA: TGTGCCAGCAGTCCTCCCCGGCTCCATAGCAATCAGCCCCAGCATTTT
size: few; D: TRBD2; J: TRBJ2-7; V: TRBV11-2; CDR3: CASTGTSGSLPDGRYEQYF; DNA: TGTGCCAGCACAGGGACTAGCGGGTCCCTACCTGACGGACGCTACGAGCAGTACTTC
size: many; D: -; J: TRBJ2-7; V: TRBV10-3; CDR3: CAISELGIIYEQYF; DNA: TGTGCCATCAGTGAGTTGGGGATTATCTACGAGCAGTACTTC
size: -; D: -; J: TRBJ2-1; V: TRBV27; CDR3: CASSLVAGANEQFF; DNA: TGTGCCAGCAGTTTAGTGGCAGGGGCCAATGAGCAGTTCTTC
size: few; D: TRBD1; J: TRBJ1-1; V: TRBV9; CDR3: CASSPGTGRVENTEAFF; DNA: TGTGCCAGCAGCCCGGGGACAGGGAGAGTGGAGAACACTGAAGCTTTCTTT
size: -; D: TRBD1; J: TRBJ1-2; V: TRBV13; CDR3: CASSSGTGGSYGYTF; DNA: TGTGCCAGCAGCTCTGGGACAGGGGGGAGCTATGGCTACACCTTC
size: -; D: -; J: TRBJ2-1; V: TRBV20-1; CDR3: CSARAGEGEQFF; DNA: TGCAGTGCTAGAGCGGGGGAAGGTGAGCAGTTCTTC
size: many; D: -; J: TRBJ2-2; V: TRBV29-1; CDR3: CSVDAGQSGTGELFF; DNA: TGCAGCGTTGACGCAGGGCAAAGTGGCACCGGGGAGCTGTTTTTT
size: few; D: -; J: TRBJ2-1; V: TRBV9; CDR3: CASSVAGDEQFF; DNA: TGTGCCAGCAGCGTAGCAGGGGATGAGCAGTTCTTC
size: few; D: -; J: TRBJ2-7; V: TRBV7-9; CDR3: CASMEGSSYEQYF; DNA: TGTGCCAGCATGGAGGGAAGCTCCTACGAGCAGTACTTC
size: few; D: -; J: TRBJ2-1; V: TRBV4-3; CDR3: CASSQDLKDNEQFF; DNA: TGCGCCAGCAGCCAAGATCTCAAGGACAATGAGCAGTTCTTC
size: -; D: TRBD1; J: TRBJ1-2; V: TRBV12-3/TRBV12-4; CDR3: CASSLSWTGGLDGYTF; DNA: TGTGCCAGCAGTTTAAGTTGGACAGGGGGCTTAGATGGCTACACCTTC
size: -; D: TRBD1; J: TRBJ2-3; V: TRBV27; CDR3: CASSFVAGTGGTDTQYF; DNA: TGTGCCAGCAGTTTCGTTGCCGGGACAGGGGGCACAGATACGCAGTATTTT
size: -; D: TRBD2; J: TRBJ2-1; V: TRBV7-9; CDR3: CASYSGRANEQFF; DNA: TGTGCCAGCTATAGCGGGAGGGCAAATGAGCAGTTCTTC
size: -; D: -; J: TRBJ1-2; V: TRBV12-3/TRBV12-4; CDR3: CASSLAWGYTF; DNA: TGTGCCAGCAGTTTGGCGTGGGGCTACACCTTC
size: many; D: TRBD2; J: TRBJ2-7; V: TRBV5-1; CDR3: CASRGLATGEQYF; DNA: TGCGCCAGCAGAGGACTAGCGACTGGCGAGCAGTACTTC
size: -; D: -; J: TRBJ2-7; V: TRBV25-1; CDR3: CASSEVNEQYF; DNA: TGTGCCAGCAGTGAAGTTAACGAGCAGTACTTC
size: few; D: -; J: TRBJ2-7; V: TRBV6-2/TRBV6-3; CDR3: CASSSRRLDSSYEQYF; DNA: TGTGCCAGCAGTTCCCGACGGTTGGACAGTTCCTACGAGCAGTACTTC
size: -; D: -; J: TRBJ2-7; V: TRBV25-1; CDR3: CASSASSSYEQYF; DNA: TGTGCCAGCAGTGCCTCAAGCTCCTACGAGCAGTACTTC
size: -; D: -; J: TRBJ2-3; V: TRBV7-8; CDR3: CASSLFSEYLTDTQYF; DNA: TGTGCCAGCAGCTTATTCTCTGAGTATCTCACAGATACGCAGTATTTT
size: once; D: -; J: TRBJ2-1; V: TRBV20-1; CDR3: CSAGTLVVFNEQFF; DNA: TGCAGTGCCGGGACCCTAGTAGTCTTCAATGAGCAGTTCTTC
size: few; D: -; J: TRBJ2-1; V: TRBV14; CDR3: CASSQDLRGPYNEQFF; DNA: TGTGCCAGCAGCCAAGATTTGAGGGGCCCCTACAATGAGCAGTTCTTC
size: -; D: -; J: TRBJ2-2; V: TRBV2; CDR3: CASSEAVTLTGELFF; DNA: TGTGCCAGCAGTGAAGCGGTGACTCTCACCGGGGAGCTGTTTTTT
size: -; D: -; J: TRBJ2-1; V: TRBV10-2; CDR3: CASSDGPGVGENEQFF; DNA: TGCGCCAGCAGTGATGGGCCAGGAGTAGGAGAAAATGAGCAGTTCTTC
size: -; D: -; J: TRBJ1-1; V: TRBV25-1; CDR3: CASSDPPGQNTEAFF; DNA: TGTGCCAGCAGTGACCCCCCGGGACAAAACACTGAAGCTTTCTTT
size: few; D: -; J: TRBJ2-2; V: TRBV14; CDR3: CASSQVDSGELFF; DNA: TGTGCCAGCAGCCAAGTTGACTCCGGGGAGCTGTTTTTT
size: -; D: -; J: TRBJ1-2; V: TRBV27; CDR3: CASSLRGSIYGYTF; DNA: TGTGCCAGCAGTCTAAGGGGTTCAATCTATGGCTACACCTTC
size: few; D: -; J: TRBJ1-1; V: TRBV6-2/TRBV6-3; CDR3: CASSSGPTEAFF; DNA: TGTGCCAGCAGTTCTGGCCCGACTGAAGCTTTCTTT
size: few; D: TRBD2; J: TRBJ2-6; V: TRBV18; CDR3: CASSLAGGPAGANVLTF; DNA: TGTGCCAGCTCGTTAGCGGGAGGGCCGGCTGGGGCCAACGTCCTGACTTTC
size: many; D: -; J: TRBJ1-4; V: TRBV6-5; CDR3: CASSWGAGYEKLFF; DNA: TGTGCCAGCAGTTGGGGCGCGGGTTACGAAAAACTGTTTTTT
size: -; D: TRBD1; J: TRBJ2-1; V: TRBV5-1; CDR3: CASSRTGDEQFF; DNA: TGCGCCAGCAGCCGGACAGGGGATGAGCAGTTCTTC
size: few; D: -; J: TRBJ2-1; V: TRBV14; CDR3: CASSQDPALGYNEQFF; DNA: TGTGCCAGCAGCCAAGACCCAGCCCTGGGATACAATGAGCAGTTCTTC
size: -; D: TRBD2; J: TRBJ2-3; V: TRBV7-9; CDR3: CASRPRLAGYTDTQYF; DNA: TGTGCCAGCAGACCGCGACTAGCGGGGTACACAGATACGCAGTATTTT
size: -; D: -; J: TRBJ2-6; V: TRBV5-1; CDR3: CASSLAPPWASGANVLTF; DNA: TGCGCCAGCAGCTTGGCTCCGCCTTGGGCCTCTGGGGCCAACGTCCTGACTTTC
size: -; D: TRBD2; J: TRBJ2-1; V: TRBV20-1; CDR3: CSANTGGFYEQFF; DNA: TGCAGTGCTAATACGGGGGGGTTCTATGAGCAGTTCTTC
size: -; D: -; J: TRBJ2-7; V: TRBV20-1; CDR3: CSALRDISYEQYF; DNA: TGCAGTGCTCTAAGGGACATCTCCTACGAGCAGTACTTC
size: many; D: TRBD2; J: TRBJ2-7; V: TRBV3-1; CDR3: CASSPQRDSSYEQYF; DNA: TGTGCCAGCAGCCCCCAGCGGGACTCCTCCTACGAGCAGTACTTC
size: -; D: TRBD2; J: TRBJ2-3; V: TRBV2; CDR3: CASSFLTSGTTDTQYF; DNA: TGTGCCAGCAGTTTTCTTACTAGCGGAACCACAGATACGCAGTATTTT
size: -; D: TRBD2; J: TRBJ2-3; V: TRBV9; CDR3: CASAGGDGDTQYF; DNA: TGTGCCAGCGCGGGGGGGGATGGGGATACGCAGTATTTT